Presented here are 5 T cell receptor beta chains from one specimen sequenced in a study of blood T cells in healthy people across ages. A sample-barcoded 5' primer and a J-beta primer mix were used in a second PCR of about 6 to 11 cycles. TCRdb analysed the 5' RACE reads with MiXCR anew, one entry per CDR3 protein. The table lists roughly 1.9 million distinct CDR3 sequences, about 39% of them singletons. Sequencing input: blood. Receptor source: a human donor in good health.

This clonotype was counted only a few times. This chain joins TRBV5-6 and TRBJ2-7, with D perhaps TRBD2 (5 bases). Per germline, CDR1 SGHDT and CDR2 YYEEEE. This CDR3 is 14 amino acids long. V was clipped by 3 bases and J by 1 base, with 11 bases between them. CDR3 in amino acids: CASSSGWESYEQYF. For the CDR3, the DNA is TGTGCCAGCAGCTCCGGGTGGGAGTCCTACGAGCAGTACTTC.

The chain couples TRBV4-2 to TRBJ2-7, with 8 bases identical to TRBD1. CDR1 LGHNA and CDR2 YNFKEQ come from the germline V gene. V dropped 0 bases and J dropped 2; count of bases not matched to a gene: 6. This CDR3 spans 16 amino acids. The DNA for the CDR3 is TGTGCCAGCAGCCAAGACCGACAGGGGTTACCCTACGAGCAGTACTTC. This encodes CASSQDRQGLPYEQYF.

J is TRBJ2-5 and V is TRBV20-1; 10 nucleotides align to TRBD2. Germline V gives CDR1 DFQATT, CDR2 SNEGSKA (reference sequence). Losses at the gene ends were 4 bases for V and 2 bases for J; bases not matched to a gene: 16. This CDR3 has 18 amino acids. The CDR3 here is CSANPPLAGAASQETQYF. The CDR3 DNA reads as TGCAGTGCTAACCCACCTCTAGCGGGGGCCGCCTCACAAGAGACCCAGTACTTC.

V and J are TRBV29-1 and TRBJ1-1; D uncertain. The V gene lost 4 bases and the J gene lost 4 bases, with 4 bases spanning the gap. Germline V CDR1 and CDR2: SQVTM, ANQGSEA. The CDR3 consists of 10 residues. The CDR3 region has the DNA TGCAGCGTTGCAGCCACTGAAGCTTTCTTT. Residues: CSVAATEAFF.

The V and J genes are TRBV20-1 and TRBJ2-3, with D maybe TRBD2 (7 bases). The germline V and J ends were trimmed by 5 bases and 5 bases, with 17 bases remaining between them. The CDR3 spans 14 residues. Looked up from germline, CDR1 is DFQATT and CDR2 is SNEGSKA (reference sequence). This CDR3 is CSASRGGRGDTQYF. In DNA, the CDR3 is TGCAGTGCTTCACGCGGGGGCCGGGGAGATACGCAGTATTTT.